This T cell receptor beta chain was sequenced for a study of cytomegalovirus exposure and HLA in healthy donors. Remarks on this clone: Its antigen is unidentified.

This CDR3 has 13 residues. The germline V gene encodes CDR1 LGHNT and CDR2 FRNRAP. J gave up 4 bases and V 3 bases, and 3 bases lay outside the gene matches. The primer mix had 60 Vbeta and 13 Jbeta primers. The data were produced by immunoSEQ multiplex PCR, yet TCRdb's version contains in-frame clones alone and is incomplete. The repertoire holds some 150,000 clones, with about 76% as singletons. Findings and caveats of the study: Later analysis revealed greater clonal expansion in HLA-associated TCR beta chains than in equally common others. Later analysis showed TCR association rates varying by HLA locus, highest for DRB1 and lowest for HLA-C.

The sequenced sample was PBMCs. The chain uses TRBV12-5 and TRBJ2-7; 7 nucleotides agree with TRBD2. This TCR came from a woman between 40 and 50 years old in good health and CMV-seronegative. CDR3 DNA: TGTGCTAGTGGTTTCGGGGGGAGGTACGAGCAGTACTTC. It is translated as CASGFGGRYEQYF.